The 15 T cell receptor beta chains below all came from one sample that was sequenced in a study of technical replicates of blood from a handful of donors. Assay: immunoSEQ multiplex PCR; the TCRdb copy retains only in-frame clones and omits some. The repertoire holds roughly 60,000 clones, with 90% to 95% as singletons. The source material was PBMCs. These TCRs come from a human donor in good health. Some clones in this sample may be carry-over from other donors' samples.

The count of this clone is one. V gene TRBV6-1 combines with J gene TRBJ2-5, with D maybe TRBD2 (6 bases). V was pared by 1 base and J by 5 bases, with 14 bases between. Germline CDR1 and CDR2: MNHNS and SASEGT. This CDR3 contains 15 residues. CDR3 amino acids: CASSEGGGGRETQYF. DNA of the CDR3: TGTGCCAGCAGTGAAGGTGGAGGAGGGCGGGAGACCCAGTACTTC.

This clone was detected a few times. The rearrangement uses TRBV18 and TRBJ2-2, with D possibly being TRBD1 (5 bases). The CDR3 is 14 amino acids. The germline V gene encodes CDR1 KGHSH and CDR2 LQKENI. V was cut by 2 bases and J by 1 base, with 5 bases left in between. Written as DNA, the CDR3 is TGTGCCAGCTCACCAGACAGGAACACCGGGGAGCTGTTTTTT. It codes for CASSPDRNTGELFF.

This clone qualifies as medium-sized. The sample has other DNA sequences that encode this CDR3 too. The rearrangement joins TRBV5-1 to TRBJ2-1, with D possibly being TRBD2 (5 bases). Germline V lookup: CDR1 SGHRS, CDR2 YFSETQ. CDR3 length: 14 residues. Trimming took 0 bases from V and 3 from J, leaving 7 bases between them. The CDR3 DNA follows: TGCGCCAGCAGCTTGGGTGGAGGCTACAATGAGCAGTTCTTC. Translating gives CASSLGGGYNEQFF. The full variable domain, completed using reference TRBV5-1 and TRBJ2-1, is KAGVTQTPRYLIKTRGQQVTLSCSPISGHRSVSWYQQTPGQGLQFLFEYFSETQRNKGNFPGRFSGRQFSNSRSEMNVSTLELGDSALYLCASSLGGGYNEQFFGPGTRLTVL.

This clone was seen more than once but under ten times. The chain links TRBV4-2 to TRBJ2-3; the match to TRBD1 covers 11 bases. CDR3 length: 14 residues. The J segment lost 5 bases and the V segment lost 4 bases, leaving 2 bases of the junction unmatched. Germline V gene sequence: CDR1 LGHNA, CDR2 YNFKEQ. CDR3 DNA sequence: TGTGCCAGCAGCCGGGGACAGGGGGGAGATACGCAGTATTTT. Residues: CASSRGQGGDTQYF.

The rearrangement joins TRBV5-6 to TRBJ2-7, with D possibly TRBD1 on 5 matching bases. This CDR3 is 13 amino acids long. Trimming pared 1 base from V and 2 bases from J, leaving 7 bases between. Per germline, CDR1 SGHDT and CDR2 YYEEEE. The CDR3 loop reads CASSLPGTYEQYF. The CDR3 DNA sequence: TGTGCCAGCAGCTTGCCAGGGACCTACGAGCAGTACTTC.

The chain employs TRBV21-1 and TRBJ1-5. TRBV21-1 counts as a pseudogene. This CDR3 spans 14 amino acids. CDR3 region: CASSSRLSDQPQHF. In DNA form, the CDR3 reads TGTGCCAGCAGCTCCCGACTCTCCGATCAGCCCCAGCATTTT.

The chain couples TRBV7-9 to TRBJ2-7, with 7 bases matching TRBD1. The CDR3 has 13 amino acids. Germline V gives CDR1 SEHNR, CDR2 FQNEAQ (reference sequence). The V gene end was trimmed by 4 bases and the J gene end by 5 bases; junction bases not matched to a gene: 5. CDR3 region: CASSSTGSHEQYF. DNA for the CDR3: TGTGCCAGCAGCTCGACAGGGTCCCACGAGCAGTACTTC.

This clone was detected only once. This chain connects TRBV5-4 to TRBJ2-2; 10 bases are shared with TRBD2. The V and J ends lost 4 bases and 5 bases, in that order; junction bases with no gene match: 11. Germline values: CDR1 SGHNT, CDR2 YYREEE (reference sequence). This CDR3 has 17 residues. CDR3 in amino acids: CASSGRLLAGVTGELFF. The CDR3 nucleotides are TGTGCCAGCAGCGGTCGTTTGCTAGCGGGGGTTACCGGGGAGCTGTTTTTT.

CDR3: CASSVATGLAPGELFF. The CDR3 nucleotides read TGTGCCAGCAGCGTAGCTACCGGACTAGCCCCCGGGGAGCTGTTTTTT. The V gene is TRBV9, the J gene TRBJ2-2; 8 bases map to TRBD2. Per germline, CDR1 SGDLS and CDR2 YYNGEE. The V gene end was trimmed by 0 bases and the J gene end by 6 bases; junction bases not matched to a gene: 7. CDR3 length: 16 amino acids.

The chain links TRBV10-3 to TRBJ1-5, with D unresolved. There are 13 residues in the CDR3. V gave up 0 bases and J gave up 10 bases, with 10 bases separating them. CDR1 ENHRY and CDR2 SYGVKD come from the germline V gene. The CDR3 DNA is TGTGCCATCAGTGAGTCGTCCACTCCCCCCCAGCATTTT. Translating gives CAISESSTPPQHF.

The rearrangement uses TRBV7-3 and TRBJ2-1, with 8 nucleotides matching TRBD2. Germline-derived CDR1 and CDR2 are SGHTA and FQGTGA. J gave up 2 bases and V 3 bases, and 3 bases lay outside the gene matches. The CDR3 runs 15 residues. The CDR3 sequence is CASSFSREAYNEQFF. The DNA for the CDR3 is TGTGCCAGCAGCTTTTCGCGGGAGGCCTACAATGAGCAGTTCTTC.

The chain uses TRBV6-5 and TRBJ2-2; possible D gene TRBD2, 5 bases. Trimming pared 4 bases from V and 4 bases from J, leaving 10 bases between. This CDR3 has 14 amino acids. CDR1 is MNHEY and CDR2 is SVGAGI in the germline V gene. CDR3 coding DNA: TGTGCCAGCAGTTTCCTACGGGGCACCGGGGAGCTGTTTTTT. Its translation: CASSFLRGTGELFF.

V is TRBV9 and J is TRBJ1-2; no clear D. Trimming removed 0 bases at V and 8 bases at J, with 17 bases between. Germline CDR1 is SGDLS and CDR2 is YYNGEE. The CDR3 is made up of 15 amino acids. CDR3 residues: CASSVAWRQAEGYTF. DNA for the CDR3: TGTGCCAGCAGCGTAGCCTGGAGGCAGGCAGAAGGCTACACCTTC. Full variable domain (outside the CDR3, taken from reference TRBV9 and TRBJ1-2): DSGVTQTPKHLITATGQRVTLRCSPRSGDLSVYWYQQSLDQGLQFLIQYYNGEERAKGNILERFSAQQFPDLHSELNLSSLELGDSALYFCASSVAWRQAEGYTFGSGTRLTVV.

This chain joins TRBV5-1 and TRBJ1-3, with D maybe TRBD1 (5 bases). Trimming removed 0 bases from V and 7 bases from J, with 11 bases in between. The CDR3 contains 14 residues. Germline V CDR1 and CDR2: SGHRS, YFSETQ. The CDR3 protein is CASSLGTRANTIYF. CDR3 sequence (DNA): TGCGCCAGCAGCTTGGGGACAAGGGCTAACACCATATATTTT.

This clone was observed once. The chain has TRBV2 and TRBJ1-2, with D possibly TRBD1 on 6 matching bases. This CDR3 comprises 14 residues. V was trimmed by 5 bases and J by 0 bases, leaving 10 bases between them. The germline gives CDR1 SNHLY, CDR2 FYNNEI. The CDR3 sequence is CASSSGGSNYGYTF. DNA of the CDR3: TGTGCCAGCAGTTCGGGGGGCTCTAACTATGGCTACACCTTC.